This T cell receptor (beta chain) comes out of a study of blood T cell repertoires in COVID-19. Study overall: COVID-19 samples, acute and convalescent, were from the United States, Italy and Spain. PBMCs, B-cell-depleted T cells, or T cells were the source of the cDNA or gDNA that made up the material.

The CDR3 loop spans 20 amino acids. The junction had 15 bases not matched to a gene; V was cut back by 0 bases and J by 0 bases. CDR1 and CDR2 from the germline V gene are SGDLS and YYNGEE. TCRdb keeps only in-frame clones here, not all; method: immunoSEQ multiplex PCR. The sample has 150,000 to 200,000 clones; around 88% are singletons. The chain carries TRBV9 and TRBJ2-3; TRBD1 matches 8 bases. The specimen sequenced was peripheral blood. This TCR was sampled from a human donor in a cohort sampled during active COVID-19. This CDR3 is CASSVGTGGRSDSSTDTQYF. The CDR3 DNA is TGTGCCAGCAGCGTAGGCACAGGGGGAAGATCGGATTCTAGCACAGATACGCAGTATTTT.